The 6 T cell receptor beta chains in this list originate from one sample, sequenced in a study of blood T cell repertoires in COVID-19 (TCRdb year 2020). Libraries were constructed by the immunoSEQ multiplex PCR assay. The source is immuneACCESS, and TCRdb retained only in-frame sequences with V and J called. Part of the clones is not carried over; for the studies checked, unresolved V genes explain less than half of this, and the remainder is unexplained. This sample has approximately 260,000 clones in its table, and 84% of those were observed once. The ten largest clones add up to around 9.1% of the sample. The specimen sequenced was peripheral blood. The receptor source for this set is a human donor in a cohort sampled during active COVID-19.

J is TRBJ2-1 and V is TRBV6-5; the match to TRBD2 covers 11 bases. Per germline, CDR1 MNHEY and CDR2 SVGAGI. The CDR3 consists of 15 residues. The trim removed 6 bases at V and 2 bases at J, leaving 3 bases unmatched. CDR3 amino acids: CASRLAGVPYNEQFF. In nucleotides, the CDR3 is TGTGCCAGCAGACTAGCGGGAGTGCCCTACAATGAGCAGTTCTTC.

The CDR3 region is CASSWGQAEAFF. The CDR3 DNA follows: TGTGCCAGCAGCTGGGGACAGGCTGAAGCTTTCTTT. The chain has TRBV11-2 and TRBJ1-1; TRBD1 agrees at 8 bases. The V segment lost 4 bases and the J segment 6 bases; nucleotides outside the gene matches: 1. The CDR3 is made up of 12 amino acids. CDR1 is SGHAT, CDR2 FQNNGV, per germline.

This chain links TRBV5-1 with TRBJ2-3; TRBD2 matches at 9 bases. The germline V gene has CDR1 SGHRS and CDR2 YFSETQ. The CDR3 sequence is 16 residues long. The V segment lost 3 bases and the J segment 1 base; nucleotides outside the gene matches: 6. In DNA form, the CDR3 reads TGCGCCAGCAGCTACCGGGCTAGCGGGGGCACAGATACGCAGTATTTT. Its translation is CASSYRASGGTDTQYF.

V is TRBV27 and J is TRBJ1-1; maybe TRBD1 (5 bases). The CDR3 runs 19 residues. V was trimmed by 8 bases and J by 8 bases, leaving 36 bases between them. Looked up from germline, CDR1 is MNHEY and CDR2 is SMNVEV (reference sequence). CDR3 in DNA: TGTGCCAGCCATTCCCGCCGCGGGCTGGGCCGACGGGGGGGAGGGGAAGCTTTCTTT. Protein sequence: CASHSRRGLGRRGGGEAFF.

CDR3 sequence reads: CASSVVEAFTDTQYF. CDR3 nucleotide sequence: TGTGCCAGCAGCGTAGTAGAAGCTTTTACTGATACGCAGTATTTT. V gene TRBV9 combines with J gene TRBJ2-3; D is unresolved. The length of the CDR3 is 15 residues. Per the germline V gene, CDR1 is SGDLS and CDR2 is YYNGEE. Trimming removed 0 bases from V and 6 bases from J, with 14 bases in between. Combining the CDR3 with reference TRBV9 and TRBJ2-3 gives the whole variable domain DSGVTQTPKHLITATGQRVTLRCSPRSGDLSVYWYQQSLDQGLQFLIQYYNGEERAKGNILERFSAQQFPDLHSELNLSSLELGDSALYFCASSVVEAFTDTQYFGPGTRLTVL.

The chain is built from TRBV20-1 and TRBJ2-1; D not certain. V shed 3 bases and J shed 6 bases, with 21 bases lying between them. The CDR3 is 16 residues long. Germline CDR1 DFQATT, CDR2 SNEGSKA (reference sequence). The CDR3 coding sequence is TGCAGTGCTAGTCATATACGCTGGCTAGATGTCAATGAGCAGTTCTTC. Residues: CSASHIRWLDVNEQFF.